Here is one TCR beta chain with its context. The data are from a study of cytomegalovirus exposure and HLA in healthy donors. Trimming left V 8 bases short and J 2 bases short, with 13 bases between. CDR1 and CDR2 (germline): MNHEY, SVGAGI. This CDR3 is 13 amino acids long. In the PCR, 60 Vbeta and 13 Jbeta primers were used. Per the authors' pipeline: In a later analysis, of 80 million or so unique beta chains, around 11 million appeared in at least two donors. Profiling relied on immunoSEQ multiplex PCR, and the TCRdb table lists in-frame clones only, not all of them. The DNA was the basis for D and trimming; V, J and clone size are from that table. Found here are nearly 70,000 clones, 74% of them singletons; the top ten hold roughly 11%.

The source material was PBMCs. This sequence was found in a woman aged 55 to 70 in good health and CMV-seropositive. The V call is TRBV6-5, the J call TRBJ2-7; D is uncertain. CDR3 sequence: CASRATVTYEQYF. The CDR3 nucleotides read TGTGCCAGCCGAGCGACCGTTACCTACGAGCAGTACTTC.